This is a list of T cell receptor beta chains from one sample in a study of post-analysis software for immune sequencing data. TCRdb analysed the PCR reads with MiXCR anew, one entry per CDR3 protein. Of more than 350,000 distinct CDR3 sequences listed, about 39% are singletons. Sequenced sample: blood. These TCRs come from a girl aged 2-10 years with multiple sclerosis. Both conserved end residues are part of each CDR3. Fields, in order: D gene, clone size, V gene, J gene, CDR3 protein, CDR3 DNA. D genes are given only for firm matches. Expanded clones are given a class, and other clones once, few, many or no size at all.

NA	NA	TRBV29-1	TRBJ2-3	CSVEAQLNPDTQYF	TGCAGCGTTGAAGCACAGTTAAACCCAGATACGCAGTATTTT
NA	few	TRBV29-1	TRBJ2-7	CSVEQQDYEQYF	TGCAGCGTTGAACAACAGGACTACGAGCAGTACTTC
TRBD2	few	TRBV10-1	TRBJ2-1	CASSESGGYPQQFF	TGCGCCAGCAGTGAGTCGGGGGGGTACCCCCAGCAGTTCTTC
TRBD1	NA	TRBV4-2	TRBJ2-7	CASSFIEGAGAYEQYF	TGTGCCAGTAGCTTTATCGAGGGGGCAGGAGCCTACGAGCAGTACTTC
NA	NA	TRBV4-2	TRBJ1-1	CASSQGTRGVNTEAFF	TGTGCCAGCAGCCAGGGTACCAGGGGCGTTAACACTGAAGCTTTCTTT
NA	NA	TRBV5-1	TRBJ1-2	CASSLFAGEGYTF	TGCGCCAGCAGCTTGTTCGCAGGGGAAGGCTACACCTTC
TRBD1	few	TRBV28	TRBJ1-2	CASSMRQGYGYTF	TGTGCCAGCAGTATGCGACAGGGCTATGGCTACACCTTC
NA	NA	TRBV12-3/TRBV12-4	TRBJ2-5	CASTDGQPQETQYF	TGTGCCAGCACCGACGGACAGCCACAAGAGACCCAGTACTTC
TRBD1	few	TRBV6-5	TRBJ1-5	CASRLDRGNQPQHF	TGTGCCAGCAGGTTGGACAGGGGCAACCAGCCCCAGCATTTT
NA	once	TRBV14	TRBJ1-4	CASSILTGTQNEKLFF	TGTGCCAGCAGTATTTTAACCGGGACTCAGAACGAAAAACTGTTTTTT
NA	NA	TRBV20-1	TRBJ2-3	CSARPLRALDTQYF	TGCAGTGCCCGACCATTGAGAGCGTTAGATACGCAGTATTTT
NA	NA	TRBV7-3	TRBJ2-7	CASSLGGLYNEQYF	TGTGCCAGCAGCTTAGGGGGACTCTACAATGAGCAGTACTTC
TRBD2	few	TRBV20-1	TRBJ2-5	CSARWAGGPQETQYF	TGCAGTGCTAGATGGGCGGGAGGGCCCCAAGAGACCCAGTACTTC
NA	NA	TRBV29-1	TRBJ2-7	CSVSIVQPPYEQYF	TGCAGCGTTTCCATTGTACAGCCTCCCTACGAGCAGTACTTC
NA	NA	TRBV5-6	TRBJ1-1	CASSSVGVVNTEAFF	TGTGCCAGCAGCTCTGTGGGGGTTGTGAACACTGAAGCTTTCTTT
NA	few	TRBV5-1	TRBJ2-7	CASSSRLSEQYF	TGCGCCAGCAGCTCGAGGCTTTCCGAGCAGTACTTC
TRBD1	NA	TRBV20-1	TRBJ2-3	CSALDRGEDTQYF	TGCAGTGCTTTGGACAGGGGTGAAGATACGCAGTATTTT
NA	NA	TRBV28	TRBJ1-2	CASSFWVSYGYTF	TGTGCCAGCAGTTTCTGGGTTTCCTATGGCTACACCTTC
TRBD2	NA	TRBV4-2	TRBJ2-3	CASSQDGEAGVPEGTDTQYF	TGTGCCAGCAGCCAAGATGGGGAAGCGGGGGTTCCGGAGGGCACAGATACGCAGTATTTT
NA	NA	TRBV5-1	TRBJ2-6	CASSLGTPPGANVLTF	TGCGCCAGCAGCTTAGGGACTCCTCCTGGGGCCAACGTCCTGACTTTC
NA	NA	TRBV11-2	TRBJ1-1	CASSSPFTRRWTEAFF	TGTGCCAGCAGCTCCCCGTTCACCCGACGTTGGACTGAAGCTTTCTTT
TRBD2	NA	TRBV20-1	TRBJ2-1	CSARVGREGSHNEQFF	TGCAGTGCTAGAGTCGGGCGGGAGGGCTCCCACAATGAGCAGTTCTTC
NA	NA	TRBV7-9	TRBJ1-5	CAGSLGGQLQHF	TGTGCCGGCAGCTTAGGAGGACAACTCCAGCATTTT
NA	NA	TRBV29-1	TRBJ1-2	CSVEEGSRVGGYTF	TGCAGCGTTGAAGAAGGATCCAGGGTAGGTGGCTACACCTTC
TRBD2	few	TRBV20-1	TRBJ2-3	CSARLPTSGTDTQYF	TGCAGTGCTAGGCTCCCCACTAGCGGTACAGATACGCAGTATTTT
TRBD1	few	TRBV4-1	TRBJ1-1	CASSPTKTGFTEAFF	TGCGCCAGCAGCCCAACCAAGACAGGGTTTACTGAAGCTTTCTTT